A single sample is the source of the 10 T cell receptor beta chains below, sequenced in a study of T-cell memory formation after mild COVID-19. Using its own MiXCR run on the 5' RACE reads, TCRdb lists one record per CDR3 protein. This sample has tens of thousands of distinct CDR3 sequences; roughly 21% occur once, and the top ten carry 1.5% to 1.7%. Sample: PBMCs or a T cell subset sorted from them (not recorded which). The receptors derive from an adult who had mild COVID-19 (a few samples of this study predate the infection). Cell type and time point are not known.

This clonotype was observed many times. The CDR3 loop reads CASSQDRRLAGGRNEQFF. CDR3 DNA sequence: TGCGCCAGCAGCCAAGATCGGAGACTAGCGGGAGGAAGGAATGAGCAGTTCTTC. The chain recombines TRBV4-3 with TRBJ2-1; 13 bases match TRBD2. V trimming: 0 bases; J trimming: 7 bases; junction bases outside the gene matches: 9. CDR1 is LGHNA, CDR2 YSLEER, per germline. The length of the CDR3 is 18 residues.

This clonotype was seen repeatedly, ten times or more. The V gene is TRBV5-1, the J gene TRBJ2-2; TRBD1 might be the D (5 bases). The CDR3 contains 14 residues. Trimming shortened V by 1 base and J by 3 bases, and 7 bases separated the two germline ends. CDR1 is SGHRS, CDR2 YFSETQ, per germline. This CDR3 reads CASSLMTDTGELFF. In DNA form, the CDR3 reads TGCGCCAGCAGCTTGATGACAGACACCGGGGAGCTGTTTTTT.

This clonotype showed up just a few times. The gene calls are TRBV30 and TRBJ1-2; 7 nucleotides match TRBD1. Germline-derived CDR1 and CDR2 are GTSNPN and SVGIG (reference sequence). The CDR3 is 14 amino acids. V shed 4 bases, J shed 7 bases, and the junction held 12 bases outside the gene matches. CDR3 residues: CAWTRGQGVGGYTF. CDR3 nucleotide sequence: TGTGCCTGGACGAGGGGGCAGGGAGTCGGTGGCTACACCTTC.

Ten or more counts support this clonotype. This chain links TRBV12-3 or TRBV12-4 with TRBJ2-4, with D perhaps assigned TRBD1 or TRBD2 (5 bases each). This CDR3 is built from 14 residues. V gave up 5 bases and J gave up 5 bases, with 13 bases separating them. The CDR3 sequence is CASSPGATQNIQYF. As DNA, the CDR3 is TGTGCCAGCAGTCCCGGGGCTACCCAAAACATTCAGTACTTC.

The chain employs TRBV7-9 and TRBJ2-1; 7 nucleotides align to TRBD2. CDR1 and CDR2 (germline): SEHNR, FQNEAQ (reference sequence). The CDR3 runs to 14 residues. V gave up 5 bases and J gave up 10 bases; unmatched junction bases: 11. The CDR3 sequence is CASSHAGRASEQFF. The CDR3 DNA reads as TGTGCCAGCAGCCATGCGGGGAGGGCTAGCGAGCAGTTCTTC.

This clonotype was seen ten or more times. The chain recombines TRBV7-3 with TRBJ2-1; possibly TRBD2 for D (5 bases). CDR1 is SGHTA and CDR2 is FQGTGA in the germline V gene. The CDR3 runs to 16 residues. V lost 1 base and J lost 4, with 14 bases in between. CDR3 in amino acids: CASSLIGRGKYNEQFF. CDR3 nucleotides: TGTGCCAGCAGCTTAATCGGTCGGGGAAAATACAATGAGCAGTTCTTC.

J is TRBJ2-5 and V is TRBV24-1; perhaps TRBD2 as D (5 bases). The J call may be in error: the DNA end matches TRBJ2-7 better. CDR1 and CDR2 (germline): KGHDR, SFDVKD. This CDR3 has 13 residues. The CDR3 here is CATSGQVGDEQYF. DNA of the CDR3: TGTGCCACCAGTGGGCAGGTCGGGGACGAGCAGTACTTC.

This clonotype was seen many times. V and J are TRBV4-1 and TRBJ2-7, with D uncertain. This CDR3 is built from 14 residues. The germline V gene encodes CDR1 MGHRA and CDR2 YSYEKL. The ends were cut back, 0 bases at V and 6 bases at J, with 12 bases in the middle. DNA of the CDR3: TGCGCCAGCAGCCAAGATGGACCGAGTGGCGAGCAGTACTTC. Translated, it gives CASSQDGPSGEQYF.

This clonotype was seen at least ten times. The chain uses TRBV20-1 and TRBJ2-2; 7 bases map to TRBD1. CDR1 and CDR2 (germline): DFQATT, SNEGSKA (reference sequence). J was trimmed by 6 bases and V by 6 bases; bases with no gene match: 13. This CDR3 contains 15 residues. In DNA, the CDR3 is TGCAGTGCCCCCCCCTCCGGGACAGTATCCGGGGAGCTGTTTTTT. Translated, it gives CSAPPSGTVSGELFF.

At least ten counts were recorded for this clonotype. V and J are TRBV7-2 and TRBJ2-7, with D possibly matching TRBD2 (6 bases). V lost 5 bases and J 10 bases, leaving 15 bases between the germline ends. In germline, CDR1 is SGHTA, CDR2 FQGNSA. This CDR3 contains 12 residues. The DNA for the CDR3 is TGTGCCAGCAGCCCCGCGGCCGGGGGACAGTACTTC. Amino acid sequence: CASSPAAGGQYF.